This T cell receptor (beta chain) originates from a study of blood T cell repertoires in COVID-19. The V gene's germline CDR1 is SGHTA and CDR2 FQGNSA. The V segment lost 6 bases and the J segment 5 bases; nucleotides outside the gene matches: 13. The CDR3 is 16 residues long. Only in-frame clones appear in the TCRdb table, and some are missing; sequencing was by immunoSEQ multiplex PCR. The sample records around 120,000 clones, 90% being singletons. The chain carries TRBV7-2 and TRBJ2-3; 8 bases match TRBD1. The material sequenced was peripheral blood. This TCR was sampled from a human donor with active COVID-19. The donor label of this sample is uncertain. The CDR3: CASSPYRGSSVDTQYF. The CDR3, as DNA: TGTGCCAGCAGTCCCTACAGGGGGTCCAGCGTAGATACGCAGTATTTT.